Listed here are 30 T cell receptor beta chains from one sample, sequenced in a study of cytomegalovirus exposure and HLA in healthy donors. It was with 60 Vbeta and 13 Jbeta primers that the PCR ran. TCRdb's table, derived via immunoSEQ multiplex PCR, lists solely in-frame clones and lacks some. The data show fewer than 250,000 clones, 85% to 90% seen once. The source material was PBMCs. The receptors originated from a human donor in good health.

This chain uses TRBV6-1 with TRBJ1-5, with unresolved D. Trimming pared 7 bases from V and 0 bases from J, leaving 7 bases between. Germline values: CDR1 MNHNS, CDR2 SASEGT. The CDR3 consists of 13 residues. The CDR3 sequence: CASNRPSNQPQHF. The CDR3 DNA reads TGTGCCAGCAACAGACCTAGCAATCAGCCCCAGCATTTT.

The CDR3 region has the DNA TGTGCCAGCACCCGGGACAGAACCAATGAGCAGTTCTTC. Amino acid sequence: CASTRDRTNEQFF. V usage is TRBV2 and J usage is TRBJ2-1; 7 bases are shared with TRBD1. Losses at the gene ends were 7 bases for V and 6 bases for J; bases not matched to a gene: 6. This CDR3 comprises 13 residues. Germline loops: CDR1 SNHLY, CDR2 FYNNEI.

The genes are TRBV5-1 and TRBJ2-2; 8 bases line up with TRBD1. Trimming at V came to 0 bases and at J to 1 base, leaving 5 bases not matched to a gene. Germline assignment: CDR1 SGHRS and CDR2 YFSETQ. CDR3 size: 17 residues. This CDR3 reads CASSLAVGTGNTGELFF. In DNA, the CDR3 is TGCGCCAGCAGCTTGGCCGTGGGGACAGGGAACACCGGGGAGCTGTTTTTT.

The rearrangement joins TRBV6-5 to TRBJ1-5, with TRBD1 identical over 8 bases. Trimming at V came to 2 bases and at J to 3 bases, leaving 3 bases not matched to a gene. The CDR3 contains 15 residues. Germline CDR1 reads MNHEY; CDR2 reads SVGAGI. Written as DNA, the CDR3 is TGTGCCAGCAGTTACGGGACAGGCCACAATCAGCCCCAGCATTTT. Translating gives CASSYGTGHNQPQHF.

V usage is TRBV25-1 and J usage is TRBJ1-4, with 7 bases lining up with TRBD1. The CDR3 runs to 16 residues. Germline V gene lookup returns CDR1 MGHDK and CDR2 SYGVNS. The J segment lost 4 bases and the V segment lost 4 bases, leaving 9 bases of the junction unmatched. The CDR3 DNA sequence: TGTGCCAGCAGTGCCCAAACAGGGGTCGGTAATGAAAAACTGTTTTTT. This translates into CASSAQTGVGNEKLFF.

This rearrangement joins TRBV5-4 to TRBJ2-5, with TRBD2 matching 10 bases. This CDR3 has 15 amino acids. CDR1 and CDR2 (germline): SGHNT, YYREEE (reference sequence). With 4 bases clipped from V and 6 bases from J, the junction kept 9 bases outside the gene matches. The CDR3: CASSQSGRGSKTQYF. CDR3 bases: TGTGCCAGCAGCCAAAGCGGGAGGGGATCGAAGACCCAGTACTTC. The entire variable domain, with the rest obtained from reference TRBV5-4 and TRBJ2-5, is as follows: ETGVTQSPTHLIKTRGQQVTLRCSSQSGHNTVSWYQQALGQGPQFIFQYYREEENGRGNFPPRFSGLQFPNYSSELNVNALELDDSALYLCASSQSGRGSKTQYFGPGTRLLVL.

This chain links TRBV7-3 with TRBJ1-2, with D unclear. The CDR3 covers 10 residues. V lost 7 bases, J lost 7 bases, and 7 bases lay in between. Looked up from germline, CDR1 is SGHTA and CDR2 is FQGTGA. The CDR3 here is CASTGSGYTF. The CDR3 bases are TGTGCCAGCACCGGGAGTGGCTACACCTTC.

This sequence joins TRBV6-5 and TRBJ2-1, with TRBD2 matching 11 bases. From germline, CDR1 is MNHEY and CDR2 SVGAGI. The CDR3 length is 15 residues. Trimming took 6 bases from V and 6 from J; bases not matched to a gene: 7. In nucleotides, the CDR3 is TGTGCCAGCAGCTTTGAACTAGCGGGAGTCAATGAGCAGTTCTTC. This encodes CASSFELAGVNEQFF.

In DNA form, the CDR3 reads TGCAGTGCTAGACAGGGCAGGGAGCAGTACTTC. Its protein is CSARQGREQYF. V gene TRBV20-1 combines with J gene TRBJ2-7; the D gene is possibly TRBD1 (5 bases). CDR3 length equals 11 residues. Germline values: CDR1 DFQATT, CDR2 SNEGSKA (reference sequence). V was cut by 2 bases and J by 7 bases, with 9 bases left in between.

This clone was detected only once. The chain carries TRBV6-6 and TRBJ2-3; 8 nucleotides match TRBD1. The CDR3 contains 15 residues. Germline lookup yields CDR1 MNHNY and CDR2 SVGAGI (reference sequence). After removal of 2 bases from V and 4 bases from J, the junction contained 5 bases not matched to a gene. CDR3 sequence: CASSYRTGLADTQYF. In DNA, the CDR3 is TGTGCCAGCAGTTACAGGACAGGGCTCGCAGATACGCAGTATTTT.

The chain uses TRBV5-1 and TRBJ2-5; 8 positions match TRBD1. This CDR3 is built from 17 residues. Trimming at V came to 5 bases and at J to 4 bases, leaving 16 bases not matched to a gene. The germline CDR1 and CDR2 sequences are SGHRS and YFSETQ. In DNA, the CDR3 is TGCGCCAGCAGTTCAAGCCTTAGCCAGGGGGCTCCAGAGACCCAGTACTTC. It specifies CASSSSLSQGAPETQYF.

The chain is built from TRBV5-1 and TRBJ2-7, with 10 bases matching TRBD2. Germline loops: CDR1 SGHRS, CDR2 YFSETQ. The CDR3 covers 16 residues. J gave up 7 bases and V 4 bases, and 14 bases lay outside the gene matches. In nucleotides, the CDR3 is TGCGCCAGCAGCCCCTGGCCTAGCGGGAGCTCTGAAGAGCAGTACTTC. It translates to CASSPWPSGSSEEQYF.

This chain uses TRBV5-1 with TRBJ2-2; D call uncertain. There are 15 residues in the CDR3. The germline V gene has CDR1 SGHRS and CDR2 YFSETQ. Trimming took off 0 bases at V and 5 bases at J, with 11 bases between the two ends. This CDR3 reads CASSLGGHQTGELFF. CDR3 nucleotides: TGCGCCAGCAGCTTGGGAGGTCACCAAACCGGGGAGCTGTTTTTT.

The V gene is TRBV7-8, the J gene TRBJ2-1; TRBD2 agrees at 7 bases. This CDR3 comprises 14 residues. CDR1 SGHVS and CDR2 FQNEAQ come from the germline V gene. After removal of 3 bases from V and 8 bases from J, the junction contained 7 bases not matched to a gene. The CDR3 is CASSFRDYTYEQFF. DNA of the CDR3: TGTGCCAGCAGCTTCAGGGACTATACCTATGAGCAGTTCTTC.

The CDR3 coding sequence is TGTGCCAGCAGCGTCGGGTGGAGCGGGAGGGCCGAAGAGACCCAGTACTTC. It is translated as CASSVGWSGRAEETQYF. The genes are TRBV9 and TRBJ2-5; 10 positions match TRBD2. V lost 2 bases to trimming and J lost 3 bases; unmatched junction nucleotides: 10. CDR3 length: 17 residues. Germline loops: CDR1 SGDLS, CDR2 YYNGEE. Complete variable domain (other parts from reference TRBV9 and TRBJ2-5): DSGVTQTPKHLITATGQRVTLRCSPRSGDLSVYWYQQSLDQGLQFLIQYYNGEERAKGNILERFSAQQFPDLHSELNLSSLELGDSALYFCASSVGWSGRAEETQYFGPGTRLLVL.

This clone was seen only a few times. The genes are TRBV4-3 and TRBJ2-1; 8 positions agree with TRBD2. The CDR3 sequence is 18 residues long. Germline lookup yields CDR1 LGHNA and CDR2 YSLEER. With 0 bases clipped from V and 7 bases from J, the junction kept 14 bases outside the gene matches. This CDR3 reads CASSQDYGGGGPRNEQFF. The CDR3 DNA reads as TGCGCCAGCAGCCAAGATTACGGGGGGGGAGGGCCGAGGAATGAGCAGTTCTTC.

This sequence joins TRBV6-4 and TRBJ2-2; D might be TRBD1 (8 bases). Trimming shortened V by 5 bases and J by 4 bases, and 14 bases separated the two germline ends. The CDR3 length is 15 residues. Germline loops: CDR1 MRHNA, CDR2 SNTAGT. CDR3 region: CASSPTGGGTGELFF. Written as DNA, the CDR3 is TGTGCCAGCAGTCCAACAGGGGGGGGCACCGGGGAGCTGTTTTTT.

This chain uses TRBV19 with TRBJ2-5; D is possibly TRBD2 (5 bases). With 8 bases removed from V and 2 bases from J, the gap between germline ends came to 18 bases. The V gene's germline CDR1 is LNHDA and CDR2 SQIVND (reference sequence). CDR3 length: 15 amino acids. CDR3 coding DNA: TGTGCCAGTGCCCCCTCGGCTAGCAGACAAGAGACCCAGTACTTC. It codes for CASAPSASRQETQYF.

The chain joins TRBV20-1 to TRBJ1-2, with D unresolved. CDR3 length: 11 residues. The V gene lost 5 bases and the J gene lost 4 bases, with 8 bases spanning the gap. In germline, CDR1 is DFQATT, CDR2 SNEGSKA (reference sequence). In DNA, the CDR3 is TGCAGTGCTCCCGGAGTCTATGGCTACACCTTC. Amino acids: CSAPGVYGYTF.

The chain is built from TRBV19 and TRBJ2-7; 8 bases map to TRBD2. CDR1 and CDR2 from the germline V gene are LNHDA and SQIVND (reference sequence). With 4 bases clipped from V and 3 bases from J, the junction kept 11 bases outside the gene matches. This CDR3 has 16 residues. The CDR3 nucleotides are TGTGCCAGTAGTACGGGGGGGACCAGAGGGAACTACGAGCAGTACTTC. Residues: CASSTGGTRGNYEQYF.

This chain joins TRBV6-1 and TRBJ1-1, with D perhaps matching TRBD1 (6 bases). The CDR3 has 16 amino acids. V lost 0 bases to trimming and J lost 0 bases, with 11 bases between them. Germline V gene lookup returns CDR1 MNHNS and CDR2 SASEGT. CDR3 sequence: CASSEAITGLNTEAFF. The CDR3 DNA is TGTGCCAGCAGTGAAGCGATTACAGGGTTGAACACTGAAGCTTTCTTT.

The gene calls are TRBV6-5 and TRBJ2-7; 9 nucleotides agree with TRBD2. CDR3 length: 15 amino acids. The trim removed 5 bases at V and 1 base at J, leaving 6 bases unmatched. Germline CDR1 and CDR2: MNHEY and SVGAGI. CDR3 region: CASSRIAGASYEQYF. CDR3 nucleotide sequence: TGTGCCAGCAGTAGGATAGCGGGAGCTTCCTACGAGCAGTACTTC.

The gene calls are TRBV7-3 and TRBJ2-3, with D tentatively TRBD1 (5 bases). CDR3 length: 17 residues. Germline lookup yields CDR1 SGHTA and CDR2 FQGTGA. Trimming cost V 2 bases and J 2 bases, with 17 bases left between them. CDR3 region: CASSLGWGSVATDTQYF. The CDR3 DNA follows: TGTGCCAGCAGCTTAGGATGGGGCTCTGTGGCCACAGATACGCAGTATTTT.

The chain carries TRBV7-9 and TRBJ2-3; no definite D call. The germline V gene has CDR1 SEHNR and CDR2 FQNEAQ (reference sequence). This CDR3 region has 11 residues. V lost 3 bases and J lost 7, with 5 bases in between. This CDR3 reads CASSFENTQYF. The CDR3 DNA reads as TGTGCCAGCAGCTTCGAGAATACGCAGTATTTT.

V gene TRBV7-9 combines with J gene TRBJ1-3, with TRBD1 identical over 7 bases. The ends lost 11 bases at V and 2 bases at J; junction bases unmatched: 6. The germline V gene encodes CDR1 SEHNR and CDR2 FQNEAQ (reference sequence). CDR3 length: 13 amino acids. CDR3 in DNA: TGTGCCGAGGGGGACAGAACTGGAAACACCATATATTTT. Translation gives CAEGDRTGNTIYF.

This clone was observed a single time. CDR3 loop: CASSPGSTYNEQFF. CDR3 sequence (DNA): TGTGCCAGCAGCCCGGGATCAACCTACAATGAGCAGTTCTTC. The rearrangement links TRBV7-2 to TRBJ2-1, with D possibly matching TRBD2 (5 bases). V was trimmed by 5 bases and J by 2 bases, leaving 10 bases between them. The CDR3 length is 14 residues. The germline CDR1 and CDR2 sequences are SGHTA and FQGNSA.

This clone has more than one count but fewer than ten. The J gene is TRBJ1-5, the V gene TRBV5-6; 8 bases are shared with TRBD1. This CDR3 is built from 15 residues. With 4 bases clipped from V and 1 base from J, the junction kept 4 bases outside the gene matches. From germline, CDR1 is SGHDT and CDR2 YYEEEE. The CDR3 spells CASSIGQGSNQPQHF. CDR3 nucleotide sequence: TGTGCCAGCAGCATAGGACAGGGAAGCAATCAGCCCCAGCATTTT.

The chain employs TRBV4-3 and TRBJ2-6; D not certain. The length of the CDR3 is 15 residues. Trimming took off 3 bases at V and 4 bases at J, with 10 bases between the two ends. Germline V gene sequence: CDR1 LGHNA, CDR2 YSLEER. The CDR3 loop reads CASSQEYAGANVLTF. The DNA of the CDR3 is TGCGCCAGCAGCCAGGAGTACGCCGGGGCCAACGTCCTGACTTTC.

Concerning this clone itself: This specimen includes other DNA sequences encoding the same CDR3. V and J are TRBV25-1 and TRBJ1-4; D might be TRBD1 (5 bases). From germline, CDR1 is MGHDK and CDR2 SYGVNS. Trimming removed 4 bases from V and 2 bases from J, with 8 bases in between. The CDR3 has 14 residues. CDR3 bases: TGTGCCAGCAGTGTCGGGGGGACTAATGAAAAACTGTTTTTT. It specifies CASSVGGTNEKLFF.

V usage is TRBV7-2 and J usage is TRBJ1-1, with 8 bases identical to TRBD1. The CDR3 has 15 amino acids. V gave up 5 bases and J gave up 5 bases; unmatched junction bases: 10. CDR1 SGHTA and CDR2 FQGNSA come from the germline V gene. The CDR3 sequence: CASSRRLTGETEAFF. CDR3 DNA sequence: TGTGCCAGCAGCCGACGCCTGACAGGGGAGACTGAAGCTTTCTTT.